This T cell receptor beta chain came from a study of human T cells and chemical hapten exposure. For the study at large: Patch tests applied 0.01% DPC to the upper back and were scored after 6 days.

CDR1 and CDR2 (germline): MDHEN, SYDVKM. The CDR3 spans 14 residues. Trimming at V came to 6 bases and at J to 5 bases, leaving 5 bases not matched to a gene. Specified time point: patch test 3, about 24 weeks after DPC sensitization. Stated treatment: therapeutic diphenylcyclopropenone sensitization with weekly scalp DPC. One entry per CDR3 protein, called by TCRdb with MiXCR from the RACE reads. This sample carries around 200,000 distinct CDR3 sequences, about 25% of them seen once, and the ten largest clones take roughly 2.3%. This clonotype was counted between two and nine times. Its antigen is unidentified. Study conclusions and caveats: The count of PT1 expanded TCRs correlated positively with patch test score.

This TCR was sampled from a woman in her forties with alopecia areata. Some clones in this sample may be carry-over from other donors' samples. The specimen was whole blood, collected in connection with sensitization to the hapten diphenylcyclopropenone (DPC). The chain links TRBV28 to TRBJ1-2; 11 bases line up with TRBD1. CDR3 loop: CASSIGTGGYGYTF. The CDR3 DNA reads TGTGCCAGCAGCATTGGGACAGGGGGTTATGGCTACACCTTC.